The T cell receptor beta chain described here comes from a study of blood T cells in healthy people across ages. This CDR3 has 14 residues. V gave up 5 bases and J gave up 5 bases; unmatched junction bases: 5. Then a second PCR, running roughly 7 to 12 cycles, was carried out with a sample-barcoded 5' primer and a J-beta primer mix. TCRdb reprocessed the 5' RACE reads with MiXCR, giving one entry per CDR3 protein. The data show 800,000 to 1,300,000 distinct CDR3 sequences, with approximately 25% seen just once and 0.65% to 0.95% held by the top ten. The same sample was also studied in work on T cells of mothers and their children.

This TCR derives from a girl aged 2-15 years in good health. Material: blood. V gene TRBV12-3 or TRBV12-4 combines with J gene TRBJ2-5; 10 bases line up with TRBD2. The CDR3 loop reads CASSALAGRETQYF. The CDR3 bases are TGTGCCAGCAGTGCACTAGCGGGAAGGGAGACCCAGTACTTC.